This T cell receptor (beta chain) came from a study of cytotoxic CD8 clonotypes in ibrutinib-treated CLL. Concerning this clone: Its antigen is still unknown.

General study results and limits: Clonotypes that were public were uncommon, and they contracted or stayed stable on treatment. At baseline, clonality was higher than in age-matched healthy donors and correlated with CD8+ counts. Having risen at ibrutinib response, clonality had fallen back toward baseline by progression.

Profiling relied on immunoSEQ multiplex PCR, and the TCRdb table lists in-frame clones only, not all of them. The table has 250,000 to 350,000 clones, approximately 79% seen once; the top ten hold around 6%. Germline CDR1 and CDR2: SGDLS and YYNGEE. The CDR3 is 14 residues long. V lost 4 bases to trimming and J lost 5 bases; unmatched junction nucleotides: 6. Investigators sourced around 1.8 micrograms of genomic DNA from cryopreserved PBMCs for TCR beta libraries. The source of this sequence is a human donor with chronic lymphocytic leukemia. The source material was PBMCs, sampled at disease progression, from a patient treated with ibrutinib. This sequence joins TRBV9 and TRBJ2-5; TRBD1 matches 9 bases. In DNA, the CDR3 is TGTGCCAGCAGCAGCGGGACAGGGCTGGAGACCCAGTACTTC. Translating gives CASSSGTGLETQYF.